A single sample is the source of the 10 T cell receptor beta chains below, sequenced in a study of cytomegalovirus exposure and HLA in healthy donors (TCRdb year 2017). Library preparation employed the immunoSEQ multiplex PCR assay. A mixture of 60 forward primers for TCR Vbeta segments and 13 reverse primers for TCR Jbeta segments was used in the multiplex PCR. Imported from immuneACCESS, the table was reduced by TCRdb to in-frame sequences with V and J called. These copies leave out some clones; in studies compared against another copy, an unresolved V gene accounts for under half, and the cause of the remainder is not known. This sample lists about 110,000 clones; approximately 85% were detected once. The leading ten clones occupy about 1.6% of the sample. What was sequenced was PBMCs. The source is a man aged 45 to 65 in good health and CMV-seronegative.

The chain carries TRBV6-5 and TRBJ1-2, with TRBD1 identical over 7 bases. Losses at the gene ends were 5 bases for V and 6 bases for J; bases not matched to a gene: 6. Germline assignment: CDR1 MNHEY and CDR2 SVGAGI. This CDR3 has 13 residues. CDR3 amino acids: CASSDRDRDGYTF. The CDR3 nucleotides read TGTGCCAGCAGTGATCGAGACAGGGATGGCTACACCTTC.

The chain has TRBV7-9 and TRBJ2-1; 9 bases align to TRBD2. This CDR3 region has 14 residues. The germline V gene has CDR1 SEHNR and CDR2 FQNEAQ (reference sequence). The V segment lost 5 bases and the J segment 9 bases; nucleotides outside the gene matches: 8. This CDR3 reads CASSLSGGFPEQFF. The CDR3 nucleotides read TGTGCCAGCAGCCTTAGCGGGGGTTTTCCTGAGCAGTTCTTC.

The chain is built from TRBV2 and TRBJ1-6; perhaps TRBD1 as D (5 bases). There are 15 residues in the CDR3. CDR1 is SNHLY and CDR2 is FYNNEI in the germline V gene. V shed 2 bases and J shed 9 bases, with 14 bases lying between them. DNA of the CDR3: TGTGCCAGCAGTGAAAAGTTTAGGGGAAGTTCACCCCTCCACTTT. Protein product: CASSEKFRGSSPLHF.

The table lists this clone with a count of one. The genes are TRBV4-1 and TRBJ2-1; 10 nucleotides match TRBD1. V lost 2 bases, J lost 4 bases, and 5 bases stayed unmatched. From germline, CDR1 is MGHRA and CDR2 YSYEKL. The CDR3 sequence is 16 residues long. The CDR3 DNA reads as TGCGCCAGCAGCCAACCCGGGACAGGGGTTTACAATGAGCAGTTCTTC. Its protein is CASSQPGTGVYNEQFF.

The sample holds one count of this clone. The chain uses TRBV27 and TRBJ2-3, with TRBD1 as a possible D gene (6 bases). CDR1 is MNHEY and CDR2 is SMNVEV in the germline V gene (reference sequence). V was shortened by 11 bases and J by 1 base, with 19 bases between the two germline ends. The CDR3 is 15 amino acids. In DNA, the CDR3 is TGTGCCTCCACACCTGGGACACACCGCACAGATACGCAGTATTTT. It specifies CASTPGTHRTDTQYF.

This chain connects TRBV5-1 to TRBJ1-2; 7 bases match TRBD1. Germline CDR1 SGHRS, CDR2 YFSETQ. V lost 4 bases, J lost 4 bases, and 4 bases stayed unmatched. The CDR3 consists of 13 residues. The chain's CDR3 is CASSPDRSYGYTF. The DNA for the CDR3 is TGCGCCAGCAGCCCGGACAGGAGCTATGGCTACACCTTC.

The chain links TRBV19 to TRBJ2-5; TRBD2 agrees at 9 bases. The ends lost 4 bases at V and 7 bases at J; junction bases unmatched: 7. Germline lookup yields CDR1 LNHDA and CDR2 SQIVND (reference sequence). The CDR3 sequence is 14 residues long. The DNA of the CDR3 is TGTGCCAGTAGTACCTTAGCGGGGGAGGGGACCCAGTACTTC. As protein: CASSTLAGEGTQYF.

This clone came up a few times. This rearrangement joins TRBV27 to TRBJ2-2, with 8 bases that match TRBD1. CDR3 length: 17 residues. Per the germline V gene, CDR1 is MNHEY and CDR2 is SMNVEV (reference sequence). Trimming cost V 2 bases and J 6 bases; bases outside gene matches: 11. The DNA for the CDR3 is TGTGCCAGCAGTTTAACGACAGGGGATGGAAGGGCCGGGGAGCTGTTTTTT. Its translation: CASSLTTGDGRAGELFF.

Only one count was recorded for this clone. The chain uses TRBV6-5 and TRBJ2-3; 7 bases agree with TRBD1. This CDR3 is built from 15 residues. Trimming took 4 bases from V and 2 from J; bases not matched to a gene: 6. In germline, CDR1 is MNHEY, CDR2 SVGAGI. The CDR3 region is CASSSDRVHTDTQYF. The CDR3 DNA follows: TGTGCCAGCAGTTCTGACAGGGTGCACACAGATACGCAGTATTTT.

The chain combines TRBV2 with TRBJ1-1; 7 bases line up with TRBD1. With 7 bases clipped from V and 8 bases from J, the junction kept 10 bases outside the gene matches. Germline values: CDR1 SNHLY, CDR2 FYNNEI. The CDR3 covers 13 residues. CDR3 bases: TGTGCCAGCACCTCGGGACAGACCCACGAAGCTTTCTTT. This encodes CASTSGQTHEAFF. Using reference TRBV2 and TRBJ1-1 for the parts outside the CDR3, the full variable domain is EPEVTQTPSHQVTQMGQEVILRCVPISNHLYFYWYRQILGQKVEFLVSFYNNEISEKSEIFDDQFSVERPDGSNFTLKIRSTKLEDSAMYFCASTSGQTHEAFFGQGTRLTVV.